This TCR beta chain is drawn from a study of radiation and T cells in renal cell carcinoma. Looked up from germline, CDR1 is KGHSH and CDR2 is LQKENI. The V end was cut by 2 bases, the J end by 3 bases, with 10 bases between. The length of the CDR3 is 14 residues. Time point meaning: blood 4 weeks post-SBRT, at nephrectomy. Stated treatment: 15 Gy SBRT to primary tumor, nephrectomy 4 weeks later. Nephrectomy followed 15 Gy stereotactic body radiation by 4 weeks. Blood was sampled at baseline, 2 weeks and 4 weeks after SBRT. Clear cell pathology was present in this patient's renal cell carcinoma. The protocol was immunoSEQ multiplex PCR, while the TCRdb copy is restricted to in-frame clones and leaves out a portion. The data contain roughly 160,000 clones, around 89% of them seen just once; the ten biggest clones take up approximately 10%.

V usage is TRBV18 and J usage is TRBJ1-2; D remains ambiguous. The clonotype originates from a woman aged 45-65 years with renal cell carcinoma. The material was blood, obtained from a patient whose treatment included radiotherapy and nephrectomy. The CDR3: CASSPGVGDYGYTF. Here the CDR3 DNA reads TGTGCCAGCTCACCAGGGGTCGGGGACTATGGCTACACCTTC.